What follows are 5 T cell receptor beta chains derived from one specimen sequenced in a study of blood T cell repertoires in COVID-19. Repertoires were generated with immunoSEQ multiplex PCR, while TCRdb's copy carries only in-frame clones and drops some. The sample lists about 330,000 clones, around 87% occurring once. What was sequenced was PBMCs or T cells enriched from blood (not recorded which). These receptor sequences come from a woman in her 30s who had recovered from COVID-19.

The V gene is TRBV19, the J gene TRBJ1-1; D not certain. V lost 1 base to trimming and J lost 6 bases, with 9 bases between them. CDR3 length: 13 amino acids. From germline, CDR1 is LNHDA and CDR2 SQIVND (reference sequence). CDR3 in amino acids: CASSIGRGAEAFF. The CDR3 nucleotides are TGTGCCAGTAGTATAGGACGCGGGGCTGAAGCTTTCTTT.

The chain carries TRBV29-1 and TRBJ1-2; 11 bases agree with TRBD1. Losses at the gene ends were 5 bases for V and 4 bases for J; bases not matched to a gene: 9. Germline V gives CDR1 SQVTM, CDR2 ANQGSEA. The CDR3 contains 15 residues. This chain's CDR3 is CSVLGQGASGYGYTF. CDR3 DNA: TGCAGCGTTCTTGGACAGGGGGCCTCAGGCTATGGCTACACCTTC.

This chain connects TRBV2 to TRBJ1-2, with D uncertain. The V and J ends lost 3 bases and 4 bases respectively, with 12 bases between them. Germline lookup yields CDR1 SNHLY and CDR2 FYNNEI. The CDR3 is 14 residues long. CDR3 in DNA: TGTGCCAGCAGTGACAATTCTGGCGGCTATGGCTACACCTTC. Residues: CASSDNSGGYGYTF.

This clone was found once. V usage is TRBV7-2 and J usage is TRBJ2-7, with D perhaps matching TRBD2 (6 bases). Deletions cut 5 bases from V and 0 bases from J, with 14 bases between. The germline gives CDR1 SGHTA, CDR2 FQGNSA. The CDR3 has 15 amino acids. CDR3 in amino acids: CASSHTGTYSYEQYF. CDR3 nucleotide sequence: TGTGCCAGCAGCCATACCGGGACTTACTCCTACGAGCAGTACTTC.

This chain joins TRBV25-1 and TRBJ1-2; possibly TRBD1 for D (6 bases). The CDR3 runs to 14 residues. V lost 4 bases and J lost 4, with 13 bases in between. CDR1 is MGHDK and CDR2 is SYGVNS in the germline V gene. The CDR3 protein is CASSVSGVPYGYTF. CDR3 coding DNA: TGTGCCAGCAGTGTATCAGGGGTCCCCTATGGCTACACCTTC.